This T cell receptor beta chain is drawn from a study of T cell responses to AZD1222 COVID-19 vaccine. With respect to this clone: Its cognate antigen is unknown.

Data came from immunoSEQ multiplex PCR; TCRdb stores just in-frame clones and leaves some out. The data show some 150,000 clones, approximately 90% seen once. V lost 1 base to trimming and J lost 9 bases, with 3 bases between them. The CDR3 runs to 10 residues. The germline gives CDR1 SEHNR, CDR2 FQNEAQ (reference sequence). General study findings and limits: Among the donors, most were white British and more were female, and clonal diversity was possibly underestimated. Sampling captured repertoires only after the peak T cell response. Only a handful of AZD1222 recipients, roughly six in all, had baseline seropositivity.

The input for sequencing was peripheral blood, taken 28 days after the second AZD1222 dose. The source is an adult who received the AZD1222 COVID-19 vaccine. The chain uses TRBV7-9 and TRBJ1-1; no firm D call. The chain's CDR3 is CASSLGQAFF. The CDR3 nucleotides read TGTGCCAGCAGCTTAGGGCAAGCTTTCTTT.